The 9 T cell receptor beta chains given below trace back to one sample, sequenced in a study of T cell responses to AZD1222 COVID-19 vaccine. Repertoires were generated with immunoSEQ multiplex PCR, while TCRdb's copy carries only in-frame clones and drops some. The sample consists of 150,000 or so clones, approximately 91% of them appearing once. Sequenced material: peripheral blood, taken 28 days after the second AZD1222 dose. The receptors stem from an adult who received the AZD1222 COVID-19 vaccine.

The chain couples TRBV19 to TRBJ1-1; 7 bases fit TRBD1. Trimming took 6 bases from V and 5 from J; bases not matched to a gene: 12. Germline CDR1 and CDR2: LNHDA and SQIVND (reference sequence). CDR3 length equals 15 residues. CDR3 in amino acids: CASRSNQGGTTEAFF. For the CDR3, the DNA is TGTGCCAGTAGATCTAACCAGGGGGGGACGACTGAAGCTTTCTTT.

The chain recombines TRBV9 with TRBJ1-6; 9 bases are shared with TRBD1. Germline CDR1 SGDLS, CDR2 YYNGEE. The ends lost 3 bases at V and 6 bases at J; junction bases unmatched: 7. The CDR3 consists of 16 residues. CDR3 protein: CASSAKRQGGNSPLHF. The CDR3 DNA reads as TGTGCCAGCAGCGCAAAACGACAGGGGGGTAATTCACCCCTCCACTTT.

This clone has only one observation. The chain joins TRBV5-1 to TRBJ2-1; a possible D gene is TRBD2 (5 bases). The V end was cut by 1 base, the J end by 5 bases, with 13 bases between. The CDR3 is 15 residues long. Germline CDR1 reads SGHRS; CDR2 reads YFSETQ. This chain's CDR3 is CASSLQMQRDNEQFF. The CDR3 DNA sequence: TGCGCCAGCAGCTTGCAAATGCAGAGGGACAATGAGCAGTTCTTC. Variable domain in full (rest from reference TRBV5-1 and TRBJ2-1): KAGVTQTPRYLIKTRGQQVTLSCSPISGHRSVSWYQQTPGQGLQFLFEYFSETQRNKGNFPGRFSGRQFSNSRSEMNVSTLELGDSALYLCASSLQMQRDNEQFFGPGTRLTVL.

The rearrangement links TRBV19 to TRBJ2-4; 8 bases are shared with TRBD1. The CDR3 has 15 amino acids. The trim removed 3 bases at V and 2 bases at J, leaving 3 bases unmatched. Germline CDR1 and CDR2: LNHDA and SQIVND (reference sequence). The CDR3 sequence: CASSMDRATKNIQYF. CDR3 in DNA: TGTGCCAGTAGTATGGACAGGGCTACCAAAAACATTCAGTACTTC.

This rearrangement joins TRBV29-1 to TRBJ2-3, with D perhaps TRBD2 (6 bases). The CDR3 totals 15 residues. The V end was cut by 5 bases, the J end by 1 base, with 16 bases between. CDR1 is SQVTM and CDR2 is ANQGSEA in the germline V gene. The CDR3 DNA reads TGCAGCGTTAAGAAAAACGGGGGAGGCACAGATACGCAGTATTTT. It codes for CSVKKNGGGTDTQYF.

This clone was detected once. The DNA of the CDR3 is TGTGCCAGCGGGGACGGCTATGGCTACACCTTC. This gives the protein CASGDGYGYTF. The gene calls are TRBV6-4 and TRBJ1-2, with D possibly being TRBD1 (5 bases). CDR3 length: 11 residues. V gave up 8 bases and J gave up 4 bases, with 8 bases separating them. The germline gives CDR1 MRHNA, CDR2 SNTAGT.

In this sample, this clone turned up a few times. This chain joins TRBV5-1 and TRBJ1-3; no clear D gene. Per the germline V gene, CDR1 is SGHRS and CDR2 is YFSETQ. The CDR3 runs 14 residues. Trimming stripped 4 bases from V and 0 bases from J, with 8 bases between. CDR3 DNA sequence: TGCGCCAGCAGCGAAGGCCACTCTGGAAACACCATATATTTT. Its protein product is CASSEGHSGNTIYF.

This sequence joins TRBV5-1 and TRBJ1-2; 8 bases match TRBD1. The CDR3 is made up of 15 amino acids. Per germline, CDR1 SGHRS and CDR2 YFSETQ. With 0 bases clipped from V and 5 bases from J, the junction kept 6 bases outside the gene matches. For the CDR3, the DNA is TGCGCCAGCAGCTTGGGTGGGACAGGACAATATGGCTACACCTTC. Translating gives CASSLGGTGQYGYTF.

This chain joins TRBV7-2 and TRBJ2-3; 13 bases agree with TRBD2. The J segment lost 5 bases and the V segment lost 5 bases, leaving 4 bases of the junction unmatched. Germline CDR1 SGHTA, CDR2 FQGNSA. The CDR3 has 15 amino acids. The CDR3 loop is CASSPRLAGGDTQYF. CDR3 DNA sequence: TGTGCCAGCAGCCCCCGACTAGCGGGAGGAGATACGCAGTATTTT. Full variable domain (remainder filled in from reference TRBV7-2 and TRBJ2-3): GAGVSQSPSNKVTEKGKDVELRCDPISGHTALYWYRQSLGQGLEFLIYFQGNSAPDKSGLPSDRFSAERTGGSVSTLTIQRTQQEDSAVYLCASSPRLAGGDTQYFGPGTRLTVL.